This TCR beta chain was documented in a study of cytomegalovirus exposure and HLA in healthy donors. This PCR relied on a set of 60 Vbeta primers and 13 Jbeta primers. This table comes from immunoSEQ multiplex PCR, and its TCRdb copy is limited to in-frame clones, with some not included. The table records about 120,000 clones, under 85% of them present only once. V lost 4 bases and J lost 5, with 20 bases in between. The germline V gene has CDR1 MNHEY and CDR2 SVGAGI. The CDR3 length is 16 residues. This clone has a handful of counts. Its cognate antigen is unknown. Study results and limitations: HLA restriction was apparent for most CMV-associated TCR beta chains in a later analysis. Certain sequence variants were highly shared and formed a cluster, and this cluster was likely a sequencing artifact. Equally common other TCR beta chains were less clonally expanded than HLA-associated ones, a later analysis found.

This chain connects TRBV6-5 to TRBJ1-2; D might be TRBD1 (6 bases). The receptor's source is a woman aged 50 to 60 in good health and CMV-seropositive. Sequencing was done on a sample of PBMCs. CDR3: CASSSGTIRLLYGYTF. Here the CDR3 DNA reads TGTGCCAGCAGTTCCGGGACAATACGCCTCCTTTATGGCTACACCTTC.